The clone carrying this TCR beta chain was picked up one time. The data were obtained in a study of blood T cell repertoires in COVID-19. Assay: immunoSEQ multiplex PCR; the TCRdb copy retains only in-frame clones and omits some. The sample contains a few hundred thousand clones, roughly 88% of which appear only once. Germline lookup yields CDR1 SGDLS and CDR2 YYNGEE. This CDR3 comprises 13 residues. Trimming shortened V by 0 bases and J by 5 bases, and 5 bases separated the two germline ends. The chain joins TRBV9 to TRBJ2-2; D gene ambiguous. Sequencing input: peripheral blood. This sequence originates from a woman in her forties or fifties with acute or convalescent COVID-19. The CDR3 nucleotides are TGTGCCAGCAGCGTAGTAGTTACCGGGGAGCTGTTTTTT. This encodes CASSVVVTGELFF.